This paragraph covers one TCR beta chain sequence. In the authors' methods: Nucleated cell counts were estimated from reference gene primer amplification. Some clones are missing from TCRdb's copy, which holds only in-frame ones; the method was immunoSEQ multiplex PCR. V, J and clone size reflect that table, while D and trimming were determined from the DNA. The profile shows about 120,000 clones, around 83% of them singletons. This sample was taken from a study of blood T cell repertoires in COVID-19. Study-wide context: T cells, B-cell-depleted T cells, or PBMCs provided the cDNA or gDNA that served as material.

Trimming took 5 bases from V and 4 from J; bases not matched to a gene: 5. The CDR3 length is 13 residues. This rearrangement joins TRBV12-3 or TRBV12-4 to TRBJ2-7; 7 positions match TRBD1. This sequence was found in a man aged 80 or over with active or convalescent COVID-19. Material: peripheral blood. CDR3 sequence: CASSATGPYEQYF. DNA of the CDR3: TGTGCCAGCAGTGCGACAGGGCCGTACGAGCAGTACTTC.